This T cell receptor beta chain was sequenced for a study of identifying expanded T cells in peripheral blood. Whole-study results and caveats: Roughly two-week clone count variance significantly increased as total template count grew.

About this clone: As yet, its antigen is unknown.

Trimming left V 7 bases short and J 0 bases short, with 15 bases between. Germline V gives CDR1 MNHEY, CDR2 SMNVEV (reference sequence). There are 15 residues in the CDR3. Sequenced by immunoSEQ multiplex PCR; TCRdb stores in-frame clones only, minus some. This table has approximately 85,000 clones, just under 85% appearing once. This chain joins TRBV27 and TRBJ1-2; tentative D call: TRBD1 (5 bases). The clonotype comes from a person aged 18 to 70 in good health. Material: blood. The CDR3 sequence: CASTSQSGSNYGYTF. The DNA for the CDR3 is TGTGCCAGCACCTCACAGTCAGGGTCTAACTATGGCTACACCTTC.